The present T cell receptor (beta chain) was sequenced within a study of blood T cell repertoires in COVID-19. Study background: The origin of the acute and convalescent COVID-19 samples was the United States, Italy and Spain. The analysed material was cDNA or gDNA that came from T cells, B-cell-depleted T cells, or PBMCs.

The V end was cut by 6 bases, the J end by 0 bases, with 14 bases between. Germline loops: CDR1 KGHSH, CDR2 LQKENI. The CDR3 length is 15 residues. Original methodology: Amplifying reference gene primers gave estimates of nucleated cell counts. Only in-frame clones appear in the TCRdb table, and some are missing; sequencing was by immunoSEQ multiplex PCR. The DNA was the basis for D and trimming; V, J and clone size are from that table. Of around 100,000 clones detected, 70% to 90% appear once; the ten largest clones hold 2.1%. The chain is built from TRBV18 and TRBJ1-1; D remains ambiguous. The TCR originated in a human donor in a cohort sampled during active COVID-19. The sequenced sample consisted of peripheral blood. CDR3 DNA: TGTGCCAGCTCGCGGGAGGGTCCTTTGAACACTGAAGCTTTCTTT. It is translated as CASSREGPLNTEAFF.